The next 21 T cell receptor beta chains were all read from a single sample in a study of neoadjuvant anti-PD-1 for oral cavity cancer. Data came from immunoSEQ multiplex PCR; TCRdb stores just in-frame clones and leaves some out. The table records around 81,000 clones, about four fifths of them present only once. Sequences were derived from PBMCs, sampled before nivolumab (anti-PD-1) treatment. The source of these receptors is a person aged 35-80 years with oral cavity squamous cell carcinoma.

The chain uses TRBV5-8 and TRBJ1-2; unclear D gene. With 0 bases removed from V and 2 bases from J, the gap between germline ends came to 5 bases. The CDR3 loop spans 13 amino acids. Germline CDR1 reads SGHTS; CDR2 reads YDEGEE. CDR3 bases: TGTGCCAGCAGCTTGGGCCAGAACTATGGCTACACCTTC. Translated, it gives CASSLGQNYGYTF.

This rearrangement joins TRBV27 to TRBJ2-1; D is possibly TRBD2 (6 bases). This CDR3 comprises 15 residues. Germline V gives CDR1 MNHEY, CDR2 SMNVEV (reference sequence). V dropped 1 base and J dropped 12 bases, with 19 bases sitting between them. CDR3 coding DNA: TGTGCCAGCAGTTTATGGGGGACTTTACGTCCCTCGCAGTTCTTC. It codes for CASSLWGTLRPSQFF.

The CDR3: CASSGGDRYNEQFF. The CDR3 nucleotides are TGCGCCAGCAGTGGAGGAGACAGATACAATGAGCAGTTCTTC. This rearrangement joins TRBV10-1 to TRBJ2-1, with a possible D match to TRBD1 (5 bases). CDR1 is WNHNN and CDR2 is SYGVQD in the germline V gene (reference sequence). Trimming removed 4 bases at V and 4 bases at J, with 11 bases between. The CDR3 sequence is 14 residues long.

The CDR3: CASSTQTGAVLSQYF. CDR3 bases: TGTGCCAGCAGCACCCAGACAGGGGCGGTGTTGTCCCAGTACTTC. This chain connects TRBV7-2 to TRBJ2-5; TRBD1 aligns across 8 bases. V was pared by 5 bases and J by 9 bases, with 14 bases of the junction left unmatched. Per the germline V gene, CDR1 is SGHTA and CDR2 is FQGNSA. The CDR3 has 15 residues.

V is TRBV9 and J is TRBJ1-4; D gene ambiguous. Germline lookup yields CDR1 SGDLS and CDR2 YYNGEE. This CDR3 has 14 amino acids. The V and J ends lost 0 bases and 3 bases respectively, with 6 bases between them. The CDR3 DNA reads TGTGCCAGCAGCGTAGGCAGCTCTAATGAAAAACTGTTTTTT. Translation gives CASSVGSSNEKLFF.

CDR3 region: CAWSPYAGRPYEQYF. The CDR3, as DNA: TGTGCCTGGAGTCCCTATGCGGGGAGACCCTACGAGCAGTACTTC. The chain is built from TRBV30 and TRBJ2-7; TRBD2 might be the D (6 bases). The V and J ends lost 2 bases and 2 bases respectively, with 16 bases between them. From germline, CDR1 is GTSNPN and CDR2 SVGIG (reference sequence). This CDR3 is 15 amino acids long.

V usage is TRBV11-2 and J usage is TRBJ2-2; 11 nucleotides align to TRBD2. Trimming removed 1 base from V and 6 bases from J; junction bases left unmatched: 4. Germline values: CDR1 SGHAT, CDR2 FQNNGV. The CDR3 contains 16 residues. This CDR3 reads CASSLALAGGSGELFF. As DNA, the CDR3 is TGTGCCAGCAGCTTAGCTCTAGCGGGAGGTTCCGGGGAGCTGTTTTTT. Supplemented by reference TRBV11-2 and TRBJ2-2, the full variable domain reads EAGVAQSPRYKIIEKRQSVAFWCNPISGHATLYWYQQILGQGPKLLIQFQNNGVVDDSQLPKDRFSAERLKGVDSTLKIQPAKLEDSAVYLCASSLALAGGSGELFFGEGSRLTVL.

V is TRBV6-1 and J is TRBJ2-6; 7 bases align to TRBD1. The CDR3 runs 17 residues. Germline V lookup: CDR1 MNHNS, CDR2 SASEGT. J lost 1 base, V lost 2 bases, and 5 bases had no gene match. In DNA form, the CDR3 reads TGTGCCAGCAGTGAATGGACAGGATTATCTGGGGCCAACGTCCTGACTTTC. Its translation: CASSEWTGLSGANVLTF.

The chain uses TRBV4-2 and TRBJ1-2, with D perhaps matching TRBD1 (6 bases). The CDR3 is 17 amino acids. The V and J ends lost 0 bases and 6 bases respectively, with 20 bases between them. Germline CDR1 is LGHNA and CDR2 is YNFKEQ. The CDR3 spells CASSQDLPTGSWNGYTF. Written as DNA, the CDR3 is TGTGCCAGCAGCCAAGATCTCCCCACAGGGTCGTGGAATGGCTACACCTTC.

This clone was picked up a small number of times. The chain joins TRBV25-1 to TRBJ2-7; 8 positions agree with TRBD1. Germline CDR1 and CDR2: MGHDK and SYGVNS. The V and J ends lost 2 bases and 6 bases, in that order; junction bases with no gene match: 6. The CDR3 length is 14 residues. The CDR3 here is CASSEQNRGSEQYF. In DNA, the CDR3 is TGTGCCAGCAGTGAACAAAACAGGGGGAGCGAGCAGTACTTC.

CDR3 amino acids: CAWSGSHEQYF. CDR3 sequence (DNA): TGTGCCTGGAGTGGGAGCCACGAGCAGTACTTC. The chain uses TRBV30 and TRBJ2-7, with D unclear. There are 11 residues in the CDR3. Trimming left V 1 base short and J 5 bases short, with 6 bases between. CDR1 GTSNPN and CDR2 SVGIG come from the germline V gene (reference sequence).

The sample holds one count of this clone. The chain links TRBV5-6 to TRBJ2-7; D remains ambiguous. The V gene's germline CDR1 is SGHDT and CDR2 YYEEEE. Trimming left V 2 bases short and J 0 bases short, with 15 bases between. The CDR3 runs 16 residues. The CDR3 DNA reads TGTGCCAGCAGCTTTGGATTAGCAGAGAGCTCCTACGAGCAGTACTTC. Amino acid sequence: CASSFGLAESSYEQYF.

The V and J genes are TRBV5-5 and TRBJ2-5, with a tentative D call TRBD2 (6 bases). V was cut by 4 bases and J by 9 bases, with 22 bases left in between. The germline V gene encodes CDR1 SGHKS and CDR2 YYEKEE (reference sequence). This CDR3 is 15 amino acids long. For the CDR3, the DNA is TGTGCCAGCAGCGTAACCGGGACCCCGAGGGAGGCCCAGTACTTC. The encoded protein is CASSVTGTPREAQYF.

This clone was seen a single time. This chain joins TRBV9 and TRBJ2-5; 7 positions match TRBD2. V was pared by 0 bases and J by 4 bases, with 9 bases of the junction left unmatched. The CDR3 has 16 amino acids. CDR1 is SGDLS and CDR2 is YYNGEE in the germline V gene. Here the CDR3 reads CASSVGVGGPGETQYF. For the CDR3, the DNA is TGTGCCAGCAGCGTAGGCGTGGGAGGGCCGGGAGAGACCCAGTACTTC.

For this clone: At one end, the junction sequence differs from germline, possibly due to a read error. The chain uses TRBV6-5 and TRBJ1-2, with no clear D. This CDR3 region has 9 residues. CDR1 is MNHEY, CDR2 SVGAGI, per germline. In nucleotides, the CDR3 is TGTGCCGGCAGTTATGGCTACACCTTC. It yields the protein CAGSYGYTF.

This clone occurred once. The chain combines TRBV6-5 with TRBJ2-7; D could derive from TRBD1 or TRBD2 (5 bases each). CDR1 is MNHEY and CDR2 is SVGAGI in the germline V gene. CDR3 length equals 16 residues. Trimming stripped 0 bases from V and 1 base from J, with 13 bases between. Written as DNA, the CDR3 is TGTGCCAGCAGTTACTCGTGGGACCTAAATTCCTACGAGCAGTACTTC. Protein: CASSYSWDLNSYEQYF.

The chain has TRBV15 and TRBJ2-7; 8 positions agree with TRBD1. CDR1 is LNHNV and CDR2 is YYDKDF in the germline V gene (reference sequence). The CDR3 has 14 amino acids. J lost 3 bases, V lost 3 bases, and 4 bases had no gene match. The CDR3 is CATSRAGGNYEQYF. Written as DNA, the CDR3 is TGTGCCACCAGCAGGGCAGGGGGCAACTACGAGCAGTACTTC.

The rearrangement joins TRBV29-1 to TRBJ1-2; no reliable D call. V was trimmed by 2 bases and J by 4 bases, leaving 11 bases between them. CDR3 size: 13 residues. The germline V gene has CDR1 SQVTM and CDR2 ANQGSEA. The DNA of the CDR3 is TGCAGCGTTGAACCTCCTCGAGTCTATGGCTACACCTTC. This sequence encodes CSVEPPRVYGYTF.

The chain recombines TRBV15 with TRBJ2-7, with a weak D call TRBD2 (6 bases). The CDR3 loop spans 13 amino acids. Deletions cut 5 bases from V and 2 bases from J, with 10 bases between. Germline CDR1 reads LNHNV; CDR2 reads YYDKDF (reference sequence). As DNA, the CDR3 is TGTGCCACCAGCCTGGAGGGCCCCTACGAGCAGTACTTC. Translating gives CATSLEGPYEQYF.

The chain employs TRBV7-9 and TRBJ1-5; 9 nucleotides align to TRBD1. The CDR3 spans 16 residues. The J segment lost 4 bases and the V segment lost 1 base, leaving 5 bases of the junction unmatched. The germline V gene has CDR1 SEHNR and CDR2 FQNEAQ (reference sequence). CDR3 residues: CASSLGTGELNQPQHF. The CDR3 nucleotides read TGTGCCAGCAGCTTAGGGACAGGGGAACTTAATCAGCCCCAGCATTTT.

This clone was seen only once. The CDR3 nucleotides read TGTGCCAGCAGTCCAAAGGCGAACACCGGGGAGCTGTTTTTT. This encodes CASSPKANTGELFF. V gene TRBV27 combines with J gene TRBJ2-2, with D hard to call. The ends were cut back, 5 bases at V and 0 bases at J, with 7 bases in the middle. The CDR3 runs 14 residues. From germline, CDR1 is MNHEY and CDR2 SMNVEV (reference sequence).